These T cell receptor beta chains were read from a single sample in a study of identical twins. TCRdb re-analysed the 5' RACE reads in MiXCR, keeping a single row per CDR3 protein. The sample records about 500,000 distinct CDR3 sequences, roughly 13% being singletons. These data also featured in a second study, about yellow fever vaccine responses in identical twins.

Sequenced sample: CD4+ T cells sorted from blood. The receptors stem from a young woman in good health. Each CDR3 is given with its conserved first and last residue. The D gene is left open where the match is weak. A clone size is listed for some rows: how often the clone was seen (once, few, many), or a class if it is expanded.

V	J	D	size	CDR3	DNA
TRBV29-1	TRBJ2-2	NA	few	CSVDAGEAGELFF	TGCAGCGTTGACGCAGGGGAAGCCGGGGAGCTGTTTTTT
TRBV27	TRBJ2-1	NA	NA	CASSSKRGNEQFF	TGTGCCAGCAGTTCTAAGCGCGGCAATGAGCAGTTCTTC
TRBV4-2	TRBJ2-3	NA	few	CASSPRLEGGPDTQYF	TGTGCCAGCAGCCCGAGACTAGAAGGGGGGCCAGATACGCAGTATTTT
TRBV3-1	TRBJ2-3	TRBD1	NA	CACSLGQSSTDTQYF	TGTGCCTGCTCCCTGGGACAGTCTAGCACAGATACGCAGTATTTT
TRBV20-1	TRBJ2-3	NA	few	CSASFQGFADTQYF	TGCAGTGCTAGTTTCCAGGGGTTCGCAGATACGCAGTATTTT
TRBV6-1	TRBJ1-6	TRBD1	NA	CASSTGTGGWSPLHF	TGTGCCAGCAGTACCGGGACAGGGGGCTGGTCACCCCTCCACTTT
TRBV5-6	TRBJ2-5	NA	NA	CASSMRETQYF	TGTGCCAGCAGCATGCGGGAGACCCAGTACTTC
TRBV3-1	TRBJ2-4	NA	few	CASSQDSGDPKNIQYF	TGTGCCAGCAGCCAAGATTCAGGGGACCCCAAAAACATTCAGTACTTC
TRBV20-1	TRBJ2-7	NA	NA	CSARTDLYEQYF	TGCAGTGCTAGAACGGACCTATACGAGCAGTACTTC
TRBV20-1	TRBJ2-7	NA	NA	CSAIPGHAYEQYF	TGCAGTGCTATCCCGGGACATGCCTACGAGCAGTACTTC
TRBV12-3/TRBV12-4	TRBJ2-3	TRBD2	NA	CASVVAGTDTQYF	TGTGCCAGCGTGGTAGCGGGGACAGATACGCAGTATTTT
TRBV30	TRBJ1-4	NA	NA	CAWSPRRELFF	TGTGCCTGGAGCCCTAGAAGGGAACTGTTTTTT
TRBV3-1	TRBJ2-7	NA	few	CASSRGKFYEQYF	TGTGCCAGCAGCCGAGGGAAGTTCTACGAGCAGTACTTC
TRBV29-1	TRBJ2-1	NA	NA	CSMGGGAEQFF	TGCAGCATGGGGGGGGGGGCTGAGCAGTTCTTC